These 24 T cell receptor beta chains share one sample of origin, sequenced in a study of blood T cell repertoires in COVID-19 (dated by TCRdb to 2018 to 2020). The method behind the library was the immunoSEQ multiplex PCR assay. TCRdb limited this immuneACCESS table to in-frame rearrangements with V and J called. A share of clones is missing; checked studies link under half to unresolved V genes, and the rest is unexplained. In this sample the table shows about 260,000 clones, about 88% of which occur a single time. The ten largest clones capture under 4.5% of the sample. Sequenced sample: peripheral blood. These receptors originate from a man between 60 and 70 years old who had recovered from COVID-19.

V usage is TRBV25-1 and J usage is TRBJ1-2, with D tentatively TRBD1 (5 bases). V lost 1 base and J lost 3, with 12 bases in between. The length of the CDR3 is 15 residues. The germline CDR1 and CDR2 sequences are MGHDK and SYGVNS. CDR3 DNA: TGTGCCAGCAGTGAATTTCGAGCGGGGGACTATGGCTACACCTTC. This codes for CASSEFRAGDYGYTF.

This chain joins TRBV7-8 and TRBJ2-5; possible D gene TRBD1, 6 bases. The V end lost 5 bases, the J end lost 5 bases, and 24 bases lay between the germline ends. This CDR3 region has 17 residues. CDR1 and CDR2 from the germline V gene are SGHVS and FQNEAQ. The CDR3 loop reads CASSPRGLTGPGETQYF. CDR3 bases: TGTGCCAGCAGCCCACGCGGTTTGACAGGACCCGGGGAGACCCAGTACTTC. The full variable domain, its missing parts supplied by reference TRBV7-8 and TRBJ2-5, is GAGVSQSPRYKVAKRGQDVALRCDPISGHVSLFWYQQALGQGPEFLTYFQNEAQLDKSGLPSDRFFAERPEGSVSTLKIQRTQQEDSAVYLCASSPRGLTGPGETQYFGPGTRLLVL.

The chain joins TRBV4-1 to TRBJ2-7; no firm D call. Per the germline V gene, CDR1 is MGHRA and CDR2 is YSYEKL. The ends were cut back, 0 bases at V and 1 base at J, with 7 bases in the middle. The CDR3 is 14 amino acids. CDR3 sequence: CASSQDDISYEQYF. CDR3 nucleotides: TGCGCCAGCAGCCAAGACGACATATCCTACGAGCAGTACTTC.

This chain joins TRBV19 and TRBJ1-5; TRBD1 matches at 8 bases. CDR1 and CDR2 from the germline V gene are LNHDA and SQIVND (reference sequence). V shed 4 bases and J 4 bases; nucleotides not matched to a gene: 9. The CDR3 totals 16 residues. This chain's CDR3 is CASSSFQDRVNQPQHF. DNA for the CDR3: TGTGCCAGTAGTAGCTTTCAGGACAGGGTTAATCAGCCCCAGCATTTT.

The V call is TRBV9, the J call TRBJ2-7; 8 bases fit TRBD1. This CDR3 is 14 amino acids long. The trim removed 3 bases at V and 0 bases at J, leaving 2 bases unmatched. Per germline, CDR1 SGDLS and CDR2 YYNGEE. In nucleotides, the CDR3 is TGTGCCAGCAGCGGGACAGGGAGCTCCTACGAGCAGTACTTC. This gives the protein CASSGTGSSYEQYF.

This chain uses TRBV18 with TRBJ2-5, with D unclear. Deletions cut 4 bases from V and 4 bases from J, with 10 bases between. Looked up from germline, CDR1 is KGHSH and CDR2 is LQKENI. This CDR3 region has 13 residues. This CDR3 is CASSLRQRETQYF. DNA of the CDR3: TGTGCCAGCTCACTTCGACAACGAGAGACCCAGTACTTC. The full variable domain, with the rest looked up from reference TRBV18 and TRBJ2-5, is NAGVMQNPRHLVRRRGQEARLRCSPMKGHSHVYWYRQLPEEGLKFMVYLQKENIIDESGMPKERFSAEFPKEGPSILRIQQVVRGDSAAYFCASSLRQRETQYFGPGTRLLVL.

In regard to this clone: In the same sample, other DNA sequences code for this CDR3. V gene TRBV29-1 combines with J gene TRBJ1-5, with D possibly TRBD1 on 5 matching bases. Trimming cost V 6 bases and J 2 bases, with 8 bases left between them. CDR1 and CDR2 from the germline V gene are SQVTM and ANQGSEA. This CDR3 spans 12 amino acids. The CDR3 spells CSVGGRNQPQHF. CDR3 sequence (DNA): TGCAGCGTCGGGGGACGCAATCAGCCCCAGCATTTT. Full variable domain (remainder filled in from reference TRBV29-1 and TRBJ1-5): SAVISQKPSRDICQRGTSLTIQCQVDSQVTMMFWYRQQPGQSLTLIATANQGSEATYESGFVIDKFPISRPNLTFSTLTVSNMSPEDSSIYLCSVGGRNQPQHFGDGTRLSIL.

The chain joins TRBV6-5 to TRBJ1-2; D possibly corresponds to TRBD1 (6 bases). V gave up 4 bases and J gave up 0 bases, with 9 bases separating them. Looked up from germline, CDR1 is MNHEY and CDR2 is SVGAGI. The CDR3 consists of 14 residues. CDR3 residues: CASSLRTANYGYTF. The CDR3 nucleotides are TGTGCCAGCAGTTTAAGGACAGCTAACTATGGCTACACCTTC.

J is TRBJ2-5 and V is TRBV25-1; the D gene is possibly TRBD1 (5 bases). Trimming removed 6 bases at V and 5 bases at J, with 10 bases between. Germline V CDR1 and CDR2: MGHDK, SYGVNS. The CDR3 sequence is 12 residues long. The CDR3 protein is CASRGVTETQYF. CDR3 in DNA: TGTGCCAGCAGAGGGGTCACGGAGACCCAGTACTTC.

CDR3 sequence: CASSQDITGGNTEAFF. CDR3 bases: TGTGCCAGCAGCCAAGATATTACAGGGGGGAACACTGAAGCTTTCTTT. The chain couples TRBV4-2 to TRBJ1-1; 8 nucleotides align to TRBD1. The J segment lost 1 base and the V segment lost 0 bases, leaving 4 bases of the junction unmatched. The CDR3 runs to 16 residues. The germline gives CDR1 LGHNA, CDR2 YNFKEQ.

V gene TRBV10-1 combines with J gene TRBJ1-3, with 7 bases fitting TRBD1. Germline V gene sequence: CDR1 WNHNN, CDR2 SYGVQD (reference sequence). Trimming removed 8 bases from V and 4 bases from J; junction bases left unmatched: 8. This CDR3 has 14 residues. CDR3: CASPGGPLGNTIYF. Written as DNA, the CDR3 is TGCGCCAGCCCAGGGGGACCCCTGGGAAACACCATATATTTT.

CDR3 DNA: TGTGCCAGCAGACGGACTAGCCCTAACACCGGGGAGCTGTTTTTT. Translation gives CASRRTSPNTGELFF. The J gene is TRBJ2-2, the V gene TRBV6-4; TRBD2 matches 8 bases. Trimming at V came to 6 bases and at J to 2 bases, leaving 5 bases not matched to a gene. In germline, CDR1 is MRHNA, CDR2 SNTAGT. CDR3 length equals 15 residues.

CDR3: CAWSADRTGISNQPQHF. As DNA, the CDR3 is TGTGCCTGGAGTGCAGACAGGACAGGGATTAGCAATCAGCCCCAGCATTTT. The gene calls are TRBV30 and TRBJ1-5, with 8 positions matching TRBD1. V shed 1 base and J 0 bases; nucleotides not matched to a gene: 8. Germline V lookup: CDR1 GTSNPN, CDR2 SVGIG (reference sequence). The CDR3 runs to 17 residues.

The chain combines TRBV9 with TRBJ1-1; D call uncertain. The CDR3 is 15 residues long. V shed 3 bases and J shed 0 bases, with 12 bases lying between them. Germline values: CDR1 SGDLS, CDR2 YYNGEE. The CDR3: CASSGQRSVNTEAFF. The CDR3 DNA follows: TGTGCCAGCAGCGGGCAAAGGAGTGTGAACACTGAAGCTTTCTTT.

V usage is TRBV7-2 and J usage is TRBJ1-6; 10 positions match TRBD1. The junction had 1 base not matched to a gene; V was cut back by 4 bases and J by 7 bases. CDR3 length: 14 amino acids. Germline lookup yields CDR1 SGHTA and CDR2 FQGNSA. The CDR3 protein is CASSWGQGNSPLHF. For the CDR3, the DNA is TGTGCCAGCAGCTGGGGACAGGGGAATTCACCCCTCCACTTT.

The genes are TRBV7-3 and TRBJ2-1; D is unclear. Trimming pared 5 bases from V and 9 bases from J, leaving 17 bases between. The CDR3 is made up of 14 amino acids. The germline V gene encodes CDR1 SGHTA and CDR2 FQGTGA. In nucleotides, the CDR3 is TGTGCCAGCAGCGTTCCGGGTCCCTCGCGTGAGCAGTTCTTC. Translating gives CASSVPGPSREQFF.

The chain is built from TRBV11-2 and TRBJ2-3, with a possible D match to TRBD1 (9 bases). CDR3 length: 19 residues. V shed 6 bases and J shed 3 bases, with 28 bases lying between them. Germline V gene lookup returns CDR1 SGHAT and CDR2 FQNNGV. DNA of the CDR3: TGTGCCAGCAGGGGGACAGGGAGGAAAGCGGGGGTCCAAACAGATACGCAGTATTTT. Protein: CASRGTGRKAGVQTDTQYF.

The chain joins TRBV4-1 to TRBJ1-5, with unresolved D. Deletions cut 4 bases from V and 2 bases from J, with 12 bases between. Looked up from germline, CDR1 is MGHRA and CDR2 is YSYEKL. The length of the CDR3 is 15 residues. The CDR3 here is CASSPERYGNQPQHF. Written as DNA, the CDR3 is TGCGCCAGCAGCCCCGAGAGGTATGGCAATCAGCCCCAGCATTTT.

The V call is TRBV7-2, the J call TRBJ2-3; 7 bases are shared with TRBD1. The V segment lost 1 base and the J segment 6 bases; nucleotides outside the gene matches: 16. The CDR3 contains 18 residues. Per the germline V gene, CDR1 is SGHTA and CDR2 is FQGNSA. In DNA form, the CDR3 reads TGTGCCAGCAGCTTAGGAGATTTTAGGACAGGTGGGCGGGATACGCAGTATTTT. Amino acids: CASSLGDFRTGGRDTQYF.

This sequence joins TRBV5-6 and TRBJ2-2; D uncertain. The germline V gene has CDR1 SGHDT and CDR2 YYEEEE. This CDR3 comprises 12 residues. The V end was cut by 0 bases, the J end by 6 bases, with 3 bases between. The CDR3 nucleotides are TGTGCCAGCAGCTTGGCGGCCGGGGAGCTGTTTTTT. It is translated as CASSLAAGELFF.

On this clone itself: Other DNA sequences in the same sample also yield this CDR3. This chain uses TRBV5-1 with TRBJ2-7; the D is unclear. The length of the CDR3 is 13 residues. Germline lookup yields CDR1 SGHRS and CDR2 YFSETQ. The V end lost 0 bases, the J end lost 2 bases, and 6 bases lay between the germline ends. CDR3 DNA sequence: TGCGCCAGCAGCTTGGCACAAACCTACGAGCAGTACTTC. It codes for CASSLAQTYEQYF.

J is TRBJ1-1 and V is TRBV9, with D possibly being TRBD1 (5 bases). In germline, CDR1 is SGDLS, CDR2 YYNGEE. Trimming shortened V by 7 bases and J by 7 bases, and 17 bases separated the two germline ends. This CDR3 region has 13 residues. The CDR3 reads CASVPVGQGEAFF. The CDR3 bases are TGTGCCAGCGTCCCTGTGGGGCAAGGTGAAGCTTTCTTT.

The CDR3 region is CASSPDRVGTNYGYTF. CDR3 DNA: TGTGCCAGCAGTCCAGACAGGGTTGGAACTAACTATGGCTACACCTTC. This sequence joins TRBV7-9 and TRBJ1-2; 7 positions agree with TRBD1. The CDR3 loop spans 16 amino acids. The V and J ends lost 6 bases and 0 bases, in that order; junction bases with no gene match: 10. From germline, CDR1 is SEHNR and CDR2 FQNEAQ (reference sequence).

V is TRBV7-2 and J is TRBJ1-6; D perhaps matches TRBD1 (5 bases). The CDR3 loop spans 15 amino acids. V dropped 4 bases and J dropped 10 bases, with 17 bases sitting between them. CDR1 and CDR2 from the germline V gene are SGHTA and FQGNSA. The CDR3 loop is CASSSGVRVRSPLHF. The CDR3 coding sequence is TGTGCCAGCAGCTCGGGGGTCCGGGTACGGTCACCCCTCCACTTT.